This T cell receptor beta chain derives from a study of blood T cell repertoires in COVID-19. Study-wide background: Collection of acute and convalescent COVID-19 samples took place in the United States, Italy and Spain. Sample material is recorded as cDNA or gDNA derived from T cells, B-cell-depleted T cells, or PBMCs.

Germline V gene data show CDR1 as SGHRS and CDR2 as YFSETQ. V lost 2 bases to trimming and J lost 4 bases, with 24 bases between them. The CDR3 is 18 residues long. In the original processing: Counts of nucleated cells, estimated from reference gene primer amplification, were obtained. Produced via immunoSEQ multiplex PCR; TCRdb's table is partial and in-frame only. The V and J calls and clone size are taken from that table; D and trimming were inferred from the DNA. The sample includes about 520,000 clones, approximately 85% of them seen just once. The chain couples TRBV5-1 to TRBJ1-1, with a possible D match to TRBD1 (5 bases). The sample taken for sequencing was peripheral blood. The sequence derives from a human donor in a cohort sampled during active COVID-19. Here the CDR3 DNA reads TGCGCCAGCAGCTTTTCTCAGGGCGGAAGGGCCGGGGGCACTGAAGCTTTCTTT. Translating gives CASSFSQGGRAGGTEAFF.